The 15 T cell receptor beta chains below all came from one sample that was sequenced in a study of blood T cell repertoires in COVID-19 (dated by TCRdb to the early 2020s). The library was produced with the immunoSEQ multiplex PCR assay. TCRdb took over this immuneACCESS table, retaining in-frame rearrangements with V and J assigned. Such tables are incomplete; in checked studies, under half of the missing clones stem from an unresolved V gene, and the remainder is unexplained. Across this sample there are over 100,000 clones, with 85% to 90% seen only once. Around 1.1% of the sample comes from the top ten. Material: peripheral blood. These receptors came from a human donor in a cohort sampled during active COVID-19.

The rearrangement links TRBV15 to TRBJ2-4; weak D call: TRBD1 (6 bases). From germline, CDR1 is LNHNV and CDR2 YYDKDF (reference sequence). The CDR3 has 17 amino acids. Trimming left V 5 bases short and J 9 bases short, with 26 bases between. This CDR3 reads CATSPALKGDRNGIQYF. CDR3 nucleotide sequence: TGTGCCACCAGCCCTGCACTGAAGGGAGACAGGAATGGCATTCAGTACTTC.

The chain has TRBV7-3 and TRBJ1-1; a weak D match, TRBD1 (5 bases). Looked up from germline, CDR1 is SGHTA and CDR2 is FQGTGA. The CDR3 spans 14 residues. The V gene lost 5 bases and the J gene lost 1 base, with 11 bases spanning the gap. The CDR3 coding sequence is TGTGCCAGCAGCCTCGGTGACAGGAACACTGAAGCTTTCTTT. Translating it yields CASSLGDRNTEAFF.

The chain has TRBV11-1 and TRBJ1-2; 7 bases agree with TRBD1. J gave up 6 bases and V 10 bases, and 17 bases lay outside the gene matches. The CDR3 runs 15 residues. From germline, CDR1 is SGHAT and CDR2 FQDESV (reference sequence). The CDR3, as DNA: TGTGCCACATGGGAAAGGGAAACAGGGGTTGATGGCTACACCTTC. Amino acid sequence: CATWERETGVDGYTF.

The chain is built from TRBV5-1 and TRBJ2-1, with 14 bases identical to TRBD2. The CDR3 has 16 residues. V trimming: 0 bases; J trimming: 8 bases; junction bases outside the gene matches: 4. Germline V lookup: CDR1 SGHRS, CDR2 YFSETQ. CDR3 in DNA: TGCGCCAGCAGCTTGGTTGGGACTAGCGGGGGATATGAGCAGTTCTTC. Protein: CASSLVGTSGGYEQFF.

The chain combines TRBV18 with TRBJ2-2; tentatively, D is TRBD2 (6 bases). Germline CDR1 reads KGHSH; CDR2 reads LQKENI. Trimming removed 0 bases at V and 2 bases at J, with 13 bases between. The CDR3 is 17 residues long. The CDR3 nucleotides are TGTGCCAGCTCACCACCCTCCGGGGGTGATAACACCGGGGAGCTGTTTTTT. Its translation: CASSPPSGGDNTGELFF.

The chain joins TRBV2 to TRBJ2-1; tentatively, D is TRBD2 (5 bases). CDR3 length equals 14 residues. From germline, CDR1 is SNHLY and CDR2 FYNNEI. Trimming stripped 10 bases from V and 6 bases from J, with 19 bases between. This CDR3 is CAILSASPINEQFF. The CDR3 DNA reads as TGTGCCATCCTTAGCGCGAGCCCGATCAATGAGCAGTTCTTC.

This clone was counted between two and nine times. The rearrangement joins TRBV7-8 to TRBJ1-2; D gene ambiguous. Trimming stripped 1 base from V and 1 base from J, with 16 bases between. Per germline, CDR1 SGHVS and CDR2 FQNEAQ. The CDR3 totals 17 residues. The CDR3 DNA is TGTGCCAGCAGCTTAGACAGCCCATCTTTTTATAACTATGGCTACACCTTC. It encodes CASSLDSPSFYNYGYTF.

This sequence joins TRBV11-2 and TRBJ2-2; no reliable D call. V lost 2 bases, J lost 1 base, and 8 bases lay in between. The germline V gene encodes CDR1 SGHAT and CDR2 FQNNGV. CDR3 length equals 15 residues. In DNA form, the CDR3 reads TGTGCCAGCAGCTTATACGAGCGGAACACCGGGGAGCTGTTTTTT. The encoded protein is CASSLYERNTGELFF.

The V gene is TRBV19, the J gene TRBJ2-2, with 11 nucleotides matching TRBD1. Trimming cost V 3 bases and J 4 bases; bases outside gene matches: 7. The CDR3 has 17 amino acids. Germline values: CDR1 LNHDA, CDR2 SQIVND (reference sequence). The CDR3 DNA sequence: TGTGCCAGTAGTATCACCGGGACAGGGGGGCCCACCGGGGAGCTGTTTTTT. Encoded protein: CASSITGTGGPTGELFF.

The gene calls are TRBV4-3 and TRBJ2-2, with D tentatively TRBD2 (6 bases). The CDR3 extends over 15 amino acids. Per germline, CDR1 LGHNA and CDR2 YSLEER. V lost 0 bases, J lost 7 bases, and 12 bases lay in between. The CDR3 coding sequence is TGCGCCAGCAGCCAAGACCCGGGAGCGGGCGGGGAGCTGTTTTTT. Translated, it gives CASSQDPGAGGELFF.

The gene calls are TRBV19 and TRBJ2-7; maybe TRBD1 (5 bases). The CDR3 loop spans 12 amino acids. V lost 6 bases, J lost 6 bases, and 12 bases lay in between. CDR1 LNHDA and CDR2 SQIVND come from the germline V gene (reference sequence). The CDR3 DNA sequence: TGTGCCAGTAGACCCGCAGGGCCCGAGCAGTACTTC. Its translation: CASRPAGPEQYF.

V gene TRBV19 combines with J gene TRBJ2-1; TRBD2 aligns across 11 bases. CDR3 length: 15 amino acids. V was clipped by 3 bases and J by 4 bases; unmatched bases: 2. CDR1 and CDR2 (germline): LNHDA, SQIVND (reference sequence). The CDR3 here is CASSMVAGGYNEQFF. CDR3 DNA sequence: TGTGCCAGTAGTATGGTAGCGGGGGGGTACAATGAGCAGTTCTTC.

Only one count was recorded for this clone. The genes are TRBV2 and TRBJ2-7, with D possibly matching TRBD2 (7 bases). Germline CDR1 is SNHLY and CDR2 is FYNNEI. Trimming cost V 8 bases and J 0 bases, with 17 bases left between them. The CDR3 consists of 15 residues. CDR3 sequence reads: CASCRGGGVSYEQYF. For the CDR3, the DNA is TGTGCCAGCTGTAGGGGGGGCGGGGTCTCCTACGAGCAGTACTTC.

The chain joins TRBV27 to TRBJ2-3; 8 bases map to TRBD1. The junction had 9 bases not matched to a gene; V was cut back by 3 bases and J by 7 bases. This CDR3 has 15 residues. Germline V gives CDR1 MNHEY, CDR2 SMNVEV (reference sequence). The CDR3 bases are TGTGCCAGCAGTTTGACAGGGGTAATTTTGCATACGCAGTATTTT. As protein: CASSLTGVILHTQYF.

This chain links TRBV5-1 with TRBJ1-4; no reliable D call. Trimming took 8 bases from V and 7 from J, leaving 9 bases between them. This CDR3 contains 11 residues. Germline V gives CDR1 SGHRS, CDR2 YFSETQ. The CDR3 protein is CASSSGEKLFF. Written as DNA, the CDR3 is TGCGCCAGTTCATCGGGTGAAAAACTGTTTTTT.